The present T cell receptor (beta chain) was sequenced within a study of identical twins. Among all donors, each was a healthy Caucasian. This clonotype was recorded many times. The CDR3 contains 13 residues. CDR1 is MGHRA, CDR2 YSYEKL, per germline. Trimming took off 4 bases at V and 0 bases at J, with 4 bases between the two ends. In TCRdb, the 5' RACE reads were re-called with MiXCR into one record per CDR3 protein. The top ten clones hold 7.2% of a sample with hundreds of thousands of distinct CDR3 sequences, around an eighth of them seen once. The sample was also reused in another study, on yellow fever vaccine responses in identical twins.

The source material was CD8+ T cells sorted from blood. The TCR comes from a woman aged 18 to 35 in good health. The chain employs TRBV4-1 and TRBJ1-5; D is undetermined. The CDR3 sequence: CASSLHSNQPQHF. The CDR3 DNA sequence: TGCGCCAGCAGCCTACATAGCAATCAGCCCCAGCATTTT.